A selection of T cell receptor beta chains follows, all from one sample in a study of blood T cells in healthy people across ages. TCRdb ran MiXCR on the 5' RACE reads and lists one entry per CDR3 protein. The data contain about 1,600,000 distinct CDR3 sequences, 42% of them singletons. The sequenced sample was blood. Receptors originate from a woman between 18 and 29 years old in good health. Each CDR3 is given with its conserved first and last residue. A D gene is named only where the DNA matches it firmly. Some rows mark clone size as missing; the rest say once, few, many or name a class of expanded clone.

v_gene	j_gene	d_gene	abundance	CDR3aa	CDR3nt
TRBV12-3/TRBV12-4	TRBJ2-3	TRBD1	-	CASSFGDRLSTDTQYF	TGTGCCAGCAGTTTTGGGGACAGGCTGAGCACAGATACGCAGTATTTT
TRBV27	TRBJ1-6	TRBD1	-	CASSLVAGGWEPLHF	TGTGCCAGCAGCTTGGTGGCAGGGGGGTGGGAACCCCTCCACTTT
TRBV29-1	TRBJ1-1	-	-	CSVAGGSRLNTEAFF	TGCAGCGTCGCGGGAGGGTCCCGCTTGAACACTGAAGCTTTCTTT
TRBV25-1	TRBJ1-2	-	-	CASSIVGAVSGGYTF	TGTGCCAGCAGTATAGTGGGGGCAGTTAGCGGTGGCTACACCTTC
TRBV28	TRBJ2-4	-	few	CASSEGGRSEQYF	TGTGCCAGCAGCGAGGGGGGACGTTCGGAGCAGTACTTC
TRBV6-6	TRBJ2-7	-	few	CASSPTARDSYYEQYF	TGTGCCAGCAGTCCAACCGCCAGGGACTCTTATTACGAGCAGTACTTC
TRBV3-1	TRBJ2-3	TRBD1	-	CASSQGTPTGADTQYF	TGTGCCAGCAGCCAAGGTACCCCGACAGGGGCAGATACGCAGTATTTT
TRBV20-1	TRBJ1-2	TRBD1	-	CSARDRAQGNYGYTF	TGCAGTGCCCGGGACAGGGCCCAAGGAAACTATGGCTACACCTTC
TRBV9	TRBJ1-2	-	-	CAGSAGDREGYTF	TGTGCCGGCAGCGCCGGGGACCGAGAAGGCTACACCTTC
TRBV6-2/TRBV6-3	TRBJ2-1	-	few	CASSNPRHEQFF	TGTGCCAGCAGCAACCCACGGCATGAGCAGTTCTTC
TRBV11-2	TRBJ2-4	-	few	CASSARGGKNIQYF	TGTGCCAGCAGCGCTCGTGGAGGCAAAAACATTCAGTACTTC
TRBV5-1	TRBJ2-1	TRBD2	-	CASSLAGDANEQFF	TGCGCCAGCAGTCTAGCGGGAGACGCAAATGAGCAGTTCTTC
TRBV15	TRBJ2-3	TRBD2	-	CATSRVRGSGTSTDTQYF	TGTGCCACCAGCAGAGTTCGGGGTAGCGGGACTAGCACAGATACGCAGTATTTT
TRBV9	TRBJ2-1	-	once	CASSVSQGLSYNEQFF	TGTGCCAGCAGCGTTTCCCAGGGCCTTTCCTACAATGAGCAGTTCTTC
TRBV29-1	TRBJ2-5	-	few	CSVAGLHGTETQYF	TGCAGCGTTGCTGGACTCCACGGAACAGAGACCCAGTACTTC
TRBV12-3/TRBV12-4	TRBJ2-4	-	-	CASSLTGSPYNEQYF	TGTGCCAGCAGTTTAACGGGGAGTCCCTACAATGAGCAGTACTTC
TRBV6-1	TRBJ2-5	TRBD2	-	CASSEDQSGSRTYF	TGTGCCAGCAGTGAAGATCAGAGCGGGAGCCGGACGTACTTC
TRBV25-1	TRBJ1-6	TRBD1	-	CASSERGLGYSPLHF	TGTGCCAGCAGTGAAAGGGGGCTCGGGTATTCACCCCTCCACTTT
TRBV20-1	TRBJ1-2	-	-	CSALSQGLTKSANYGYTF	TGCAGTGCTTTATCTCAGGGTCTTACCAAATCAGCTAACTATGGCTACACCTTC
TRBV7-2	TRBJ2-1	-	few	CASSPNTQKQFF	TGTGCCAGCAGCCCAAACACCCAAAAGCAGTTCTTC
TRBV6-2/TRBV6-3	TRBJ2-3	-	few	CASRGAEGSHLADTQYF	TGTGCCAGCAGGGGGGCCGAGGGGTCCCATTTAGCGGATACGCAGTATTTT
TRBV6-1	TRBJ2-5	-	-	CARSEIWGETQYF	TGTGCCAGGAGTGAAATCTGGGGAGAGACCCAGTACTTC
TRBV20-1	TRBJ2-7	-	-	CSASLGGSLYEQYF	TGCAGTGCTAGTCTGGGGGGCAGTCTCTACGAGCAGTACTTC
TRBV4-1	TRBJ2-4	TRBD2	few	CASSPGGTLGGNIQYF	TGCGCCAGCAGCCCCGGGGGTACGCTGGGGGGGAACATTCAGTACTTC
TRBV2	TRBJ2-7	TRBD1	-	CASSELETGGFRYEQYF	TGTGCCAGCAGTGAATTGGAGACAGGGGGCTTTAGGTACGAGCAGTACTTC
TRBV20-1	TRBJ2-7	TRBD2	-	CSARDLPGLAGPYEQYF	TGCAGTGCTAGAGACCTTCCGGGACTAGCGGGTCCTTACGAGCAGTACTTC
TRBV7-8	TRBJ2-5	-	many	CASRDGTLQETQYF	TGTGCCAGCAGAGATGGGACACTCCAAGAGACCCAGTACTTC
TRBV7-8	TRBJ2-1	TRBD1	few	CASSPGTGWEFF	TGTGCCAGCAGCCCTGGGACAGGTTGGGAGTTCTTC
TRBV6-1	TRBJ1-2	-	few	CASSEGADNYGYTF	TGTGCCAGCAGTGAAGGGGCAGACAACTATGGCTACACCTTC